This T cell receptor beta chain is drawn from a study of beta chain features in type 1 diabetes. Overall study context: In age, gender and cell yields, patients were similar to healthy donors.

The authors reverse transcribed all of the isolated RNA, so sequencing captured expressed TCRB transcripts. Here immunoSEQ multiplex PCR was the method, and the copy in TCRdb shows in-frame clones only, minus some. The top ten clones hold approximately 0.01% of a sample with more than 300,000 clones, over 9.5% of them seen once. Study-level results: Shortening that was moderate but significant affected the TCRB CDR3s of Type 1 diabetes patients in all four CD4+ subsets.

Germline CDR1 LNHNV, CDR2 YYDKDF (reference sequence). The CDR3 sequence is 14 residues long. Trimming shortened V by 1 base and J by 4 bases, and 10 bases separated the two germline ends. Via the markers CD45RO/CCR7/CD25/CD127/CD95/CD27, stem cell-like memory, regulatory, central memory and naive CD4+ cells were sorted. This clone was observed a few times. Its antigen is unknown. The chain has TRBV15 and TRBJ2-5; D possibly corresponds to TRBD1 (5 bases). The sample was naive CD4+ T cells from blood. This clonotype was obtained from a woman aged 18 to 35 with type 1 diabetes. The DNA of the CDR3 is TGTGCCACCAGCAGAGGGGGCGGAAGAGAGACCCAGTACTTC. It is translated as CATSRGGGRETQYF.